The clone carrying this T cell receptor (delta chain) came up a few times. A clone one base away is much larger, so this may be a read error. The sample holds other DNA sequences that translate to the same CDR3. TCRdb called clones from the reads again using CATT. The data contain about 4,800 delta-chain clones, approximately 3% of them singletons. The data originate from a study of gamma-delta chains in newborns, infants, children. In the study overall: Microbial exposure reportedly drives polyclonal innate γδ T cell expansion after birth.

The CDR3 sequence is 18 residues long. CDR1 is GEAIGNYY, CDR2 EKD, per germline. Trimming took 0 bases from V and 0 from J; bases not matched to a gene: 12. Sequenced: blood. This chain uses TRDV2 with TRDJ1, with 7 bases aligning to TRDD3. This sequence was found in a child who was a newborn, infant or young child, either healthy, febrile or measles-vaccinated (not recorded which). The CDR3 sequence is CACDTVTGDFLYTDKLIF. Written as DNA, the CDR3 is TGTGCCTGTGACACCGTTACGGGGGATTTTTTGTACACCGATAAACTCATCTTT.